The 23 T cell receptor beta chains below come from one sample, sequenced in a study of CD8 T cells in ankylosing spondylitis. Study results and caveats: What seemed typical of ankylosing spondylitis blood was a TCR beta motif built from fewer than ten highly homologous variants.

No antigen has been identified for these receptors. In TCRdb, the 5' RACE reads were re-called with MiXCR into one record per CDR3 protein. This sample has 330,000 or so distinct CDR3 sequences, with around 7.6% found just once. Material for sequencing was blood, either unsorted or a sorted T cell fraction (not recorded which). All receptors come from a male donor with ankylosing spondylitis.

The chain links TRBV5-4 to TRBJ2-7, with D perhaps TRBD1 (6 bases). The germline V and J ends were trimmed by 2 bases and 5 bases, with 14 bases remaining between them. The germline gives CDR1 SGHNT, CDR2 YYREEE (reference sequence). The CDR3 length is 14 residues. The CDR3: CASSFRGGRDEQYF. The CDR3 DNA follows: TGTGCCAGCAGCTTCAGAGGGGGTCGGGACGAGCAGTACTTC. Filled out from reference TRBV5-4 and TRBJ2-7, the complete variable domain reads ETGVTQSPTHLIKTRGQQVTLRCSSQSGHNTVSWYQQALGQGPQFIFQYYREEENGRGNFPPRFSGLQFPNYSSELNVNALELDDSALYLCASSFRGGRDEQYFGPGTRLTVT.

This clonotype occurred many times. The chain employs TRBV10-2 and TRBJ2-7, with D possibly matching TRBD2 (6 bases). This CDR3 is 14 amino acids long. Germline values: CDR1 WSHSY, CDR2 SAAADI. V lost 6 bases and J lost 2, with 14 bases in between. CDR3 in amino acids: CASRERAEAYEQYF. CDR3 in DNA: TGCGCCAGCAGGGAGCGGGCAGAGGCCTACGAGCAGTACTTC.

This clonotype was seen repeatedly, ten times or more. The chain combines TRBV29-1 with TRBJ2-7; 8 nucleotides line up with TRBD2. J gave up 3 bases and V 7 bases, and 2 bases lay outside the gene matches. This CDR3 has 11 residues. Germline assignment: CDR1 SQVTM and CDR2 ANQGSEA. For the CDR3, the DNA is TGCAGCGGAGGGACTAGCTACGAGCAGTACTTC. It specifies CSGGTSYEQYF.

This clonotype has a count of ten or more. The chain employs TRBV29-1 and TRBJ2-7; weak D call: TRBD2 (5 bases). V was clipped by 6 bases and J by 5 bases, with 11 bases between them. CDR1 is SQVTM, CDR2 ANQGSEA, per germline. The CDR3 covers 11 residues. The CDR3 sequence is CSVLGIDEQYF. The CDR3 coding sequence is TGCAGCGTCCTCGGGATCGACGAGCAGTACTTC.

This clonotype was seen a few times. The chain joins TRBV5-6 to TRBJ1-4; D is unclear. The CDR3 contains 13 residues. Germline loops: CDR1 SGHDT, CDR2 YYEEEE. Trimming left V 2 bases short and J 5 bases short, with 7 bases between. The CDR3 nucleotides read TGTGCCAGCAGCTTCGGAAGGAATGAAAAACTGTTTTTT. Translated, it gives CASSFGRNEKLFF.

The gene calls are TRBV28 and TRBJ1-5; D not resolved. Germline assignment: CDR1 MDHEN and CDR2 SYDVKM. The V gene lost 5 bases and the J gene lost 2 bases, with 10 bases spanning the gap. This CDR3 contains 14 residues. CDR3 DNA sequence: TGTGCCAGCAGTCCCCACACGGGCAATCAGCCCCAGCATTTT. This codes for CASSPHTGNQPQHF.

The chain recombines TRBV5-1 with TRBJ1-1; D is possibly TRBD1 (6 bases). This CDR3 contains 16 residues. Trimming pared 0 bases from V and 3 bases from J, leaving 15 bases between. CDR1 and CDR2 (germline): SGHRS, YFSETQ. CDR3 sequence reads: CASSLGAGEGYTEAFF. CDR3 in DNA: TGCGCCAGCAGCTTGGGGGCAGGGGAGGGGTACACTGAAGCTTTCTTT.

This clonotype was observed many times. The rearrangement joins TRBV5-1 to TRBJ2-2, with 12 bases that match TRBD2. Trimming cost V 7 bases and J 4 bases; bases outside gene matches: 5. The CDR3 spans 15 residues. Germline-derived CDR1 and CDR2 are SGHRS and YFSETQ. The CDR3 DNA sequence: TGCGCCAGCCGATTGACTAGCGGGAGCACCGGGGAGCTGTTTTTT. Amino acid sequence: CASRLTSGSTGELFF.

V usage is TRBV7-6 and J usage is TRBJ2-7; D tentatively fits TRBD1 or TRBD2 (5 bases each). The V end lost 2 bases, the J end lost 4 bases, and 18 bases lay between the germline ends. Germline CDR1 and CDR2: SGHVS and FNYEAQ. This CDR3 is 16 amino acids long. In DNA form, the CDR3 reads TGTGCCAGCAGCTTAACGTTTTCGGGACCTTTATACGAGCAGTACTTC. Amino acid sequence: CASSLTFSGPLYEQYF.

This clonotype has at least ten counts. V gene TRBV20-1 combines with J gene TRBJ2-2; 11 nucleotides align to TRBD2. V was clipped by 2 bases and J by 7 bases; unmatched bases: 6. This CDR3 is 15 amino acids long. The germline V gene encodes CDR1 DFQATT and CDR2 SNEGSKA (reference sequence). Here the CDR3 reads CSARTLAGAVGELFF. The CDR3 DNA sequence: TGCAGTGCTAGAACACTAGCGGGAGCTGTCGGGGAGCTGTTTTTT.

This clonotype was picked up a small number of times. The chain employs TRBV5-1 and TRBJ2-7; perhaps TRBD2 as D (6 bases). Trimming took 4 bases from V and 6 from J, leaving 11 bases between them. There are 12 residues in the CDR3. CDR1 is SGHRS, CDR2 YFSETQ, per germline. CDR3 region: CASSVGGVEQYF. CDR3 bases: TGCGCCAGCAGCGTCGGAGGGGTCGAGCAGTACTTC.

The gene calls are TRBV5-6 and TRBJ2-7, with D possibly called TRBD1 or TRBD2 (5 bases each). The germline CDR1 and CDR2 sequences are SGHDT and YYEEEE. The CDR3 covers 16 residues. V was cut by 4 bases and J by 3 bases, with 20 bases left in between. Written as DNA, the CDR3 is TGTGCCAGCAGCCCCCCTGGGGGACGGGCTGACTACGAGCAGTACTTC. This encodes CASSPPGGRADYEQYF.

In this sample, this clonotype turned up a few times. The J gene is TRBJ2-1, the V gene TRBV24-1; TRBD1 or TRBD2 may be the D gene (5 bases each). Looked up from germline, CDR1 is KGHDR and CDR2 is SFDVKD. The germline V and J ends were trimmed by 0 bases and 6 bases, with 11 bases remaining between them. This CDR3 region has 15 residues. CDR3 residues: CATSDLRGAVNEQFF. The CDR3 DNA reads as TGTGCCACCAGTGATTTGCGAGGGGCGGTCAATGAGCAGTTCTTC.

The rearrangement links TRBV7-3 to TRBJ2-1; D ambiguous. CDR1 and CDR2 from the germline V gene are SGHTA and FQGTGA. Trimming shortened V by 5 bases and J by 0 bases, and 14 bases separated the two germline ends. This CDR3 region has 16 residues. The chain's CDR3 is CASSPAGRSSYNEQFF. CDR3 DNA sequence: TGTGCCAGCAGCCCTGCTGGCAGGAGCTCCTACAATGAGCAGTTCTTC.

In its sample, this clonotype was seen many times. The rearrangement links TRBV5-1 to TRBJ2-3; D not resolved. This CDR3 has 14 amino acids. Germline-derived CDR1 and CDR2 are SGHRS and YFSETQ. V was pared by 1 base and J by 2 bases, with 8 bases between. The DNA for the CDR3 is TGCGCCAGCAGCTTGAATGCTTTCACAGATACGCAGTATTTT. This translates into CASSLNAFTDTQYF. The entire variable domain, with the rest obtained from reference TRBV5-1 and TRBJ2-3, is as follows: KAGVTQTPRYLIKTRGQQVTLSCSPISGHRSVSWYQQTPGQGLQFLFEYFSETQRNKGNFPGRFSGRQFSNSRSEMNVSTLELGDSALYLCASSLNAFTDTQYFGPGTRLTVL.

This clonotype was detected once. The chain carries TRBV29-1 and TRBJ2-7; weak D call: TRBD1 (6 bases). The CDR3 has 15 amino acids. Germline CDR1 SQVTM, CDR2 ANQGSEA. The V gene lost 0 bases and the J gene lost 5 bases, with 17 bases spanning the gap. The CDR3 DNA reads TGCAGCGTTGAAGATCGCTGTACAGGGATGGACGAGCAGTACTTC. As protein: CSVEDRCTGMDEQYF.

The J gene is TRBJ2-3, the V gene TRBV20-1; 7 bases are a match to TRBD1. The CDR3 has 12 amino acids. V lost 4 bases to trimming and J lost 7 bases; unmatched junction nucleotides: 5. Germline loops: CDR1 DFQATT, CDR2 SNEGSKA (reference sequence). The DNA for the CDR3 is TGCAGTGCTACAACAGGGGCGCATACGCAGTATTTT. Protein product: CSATTGAHTQYF.

This chain joins TRBV7-9 and TRBJ2-7, with TRBD2 as a possible D gene (6 bases). The CDR3 is 14 amino acids. Trimming removed 5 bases at V and 2 bases at J, with 13 bases between. Germline CDR1 reads SEHNR; CDR2 reads FQNEAQ (reference sequence). The CDR3 coding sequence is TGTGCCAGCAGCGCCGGGACTCAACCCTACGAGCAGTACTTC. This sequence encodes CASSAGTQPYEQYF.

This clonotype was observed a handful of times. The rearrangement joins TRBV4-1 to TRBJ2-7; D is unclear. This CDR3 contains 16 residues. The germline V and J ends were trimmed by 4 bases and 0 bases, with 16 bases remaining between them. Looked up from germline, CDR1 is MGHRA and CDR2 is YSYEKL. For the CDR3, the DNA is TGCGCCAGCAGCCTCCGCCCCGAGGCCCGCTCCTACGAGCAGTACTTC. Protein: CASSLRPEARSYEQYF.

This sequence joins TRBV11-1 and TRBJ2-5, with D uncertain. The V and J ends lost 5 bases and 1 base respectively, with 8 bases between them. CDR1 and CDR2 from the germline V gene are SGHAT and FQDESV (reference sequence). This CDR3 contains 13 residues. In DNA form, the CDR3 reads TGTGCCAGCAGCAACGGGCCCCAAGAGACCCAGTACTTC. This translates into CASSNGPQETQYF. Using reference TRBV11-1 and TRBJ2-5 for the parts outside the CDR3, the full variable domain is EAEVAQSPRYKITEKSQAVAFWCDPISGHATLYWYRQILGQGPELLVQFQDESVVDDSQLPKDRFSAERLKGVDSTLKIQPAELGDSAMYLCASSNGPQETQYFGPGTRLLVL.

This clonotype was seen a handful of times. The chain uses TRBV4-2 and TRBJ1-2; TRBD1 aligns across 7 bases. Germline values: CDR1 LGHNA, CDR2 YNFKEQ. The CDR3 consists of 16 residues. V lost 2 bases and J lost 4; bases outside the gene matches: 10. CDR3 nucleotide sequence: TGTGCCAGCAGCCAACTCGAACGCAGGGGGTCCTATGGCTACACCTTC. The encoded protein is CASSQLERRGSYGYTF.

This clonotype has ten or more counts. This chain joins TRBV2 and TRBJ2-3, with D uncertain. V shed 2 bases and J shed 0 bases, with 6 bases lying between them. The CDR3 is 14 amino acids. Germline CDR1 and CDR2: SNHLY and FYNNEI. The CDR3 DNA follows: TGTGCCAGCAGTGAATCGTGGAGCACAGATACGCAGTATTTT. Translation: CASSESWSTDTQYF. The full variable domain, completed using reference TRBV2 and TRBJ2-3, is EPEVTQTPSHQVTQMGQEVILRCVPISNHLYFYWYRQILGQKVEFLVSFYNNEISEKSEIFDDQFSVERPDGSNFTLKIRSTKLEDSAMYFCASSESWSTDTQYFGPGTRLTVL.

This clonotype was observed at least ten times. The chain combines TRBV20-1 with TRBJ2-3; 8 bases map to TRBD2. Per the germline V gene, CDR1 is DFQATT and CDR2 is SNEGSKA (reference sequence). After removal of 0 bases from V and 0 bases from J, the junction contained 8 bases not matched to a gene. The CDR3 sequence is 17 residues long. CDR3 bases: TGCAGTGCTAGAGATTACCGAGCGGGGGCTAGCACAGATACGCAGTATTTT. This translates into CSARDYRAGASTDTQYF.